Following are 24 T cell receptor beta chains from one sample sequenced in a study of T cell responses to AZD1222 COVID-19 vaccine. Generated by immunoSEQ multiplex PCR, the TCRdb table keeps only in-frame clones and is missing some. Of more than 100,000 clones listed, roughly nine tenths were seen once; the top ten hold approximately 2.4%. Sample: peripheral blood, taken on day 0 of AZD1222 vaccination. These receptor sequences come from an adult in good health.

This chain connects TRBV7-8 to TRBJ2-1; no definite D call. Trimming removed 0 bases from V and 4 bases from J, with 10 bases in between. This CDR3 region has 15 residues. CDR1 SGHVS and CDR2 FQNEAQ come from the germline V gene. The CDR3 reads CASSLAGDKYNEQFF. The CDR3 DNA is TGTGCCAGCAGCTTAGCCGGAGACAAATACAATGAGCAGTTCTTC.

This clone has at least ten counts. This chain connects TRBV7-9 to TRBJ2-3; TRBD1 matches 9 bases. In germline, CDR1 is SEHNR, CDR2 FQNEAQ (reference sequence). The CDR3 sequence is 14 residues long. The junction had 7 bases not matched to a gene; V was cut back by 2 bases and J by 10 bases. The CDR3 DNA reads TGTGCCAGCAGCTTACAGGGACAGGGAAGGGCGCAGTATTTT. As protein: CASSLQGQGRAQYF.

The chain combines TRBV5-4 with TRBJ1-1; D remains ambiguous. The CDR3 has 11 residues. Germline V CDR1 and CDR2: SGHNT, YYREEE (reference sequence). V was shortened by 1 base and J by 2 bases, with 0 bases between the two germline ends. The CDR3 loop reads CASSLNTEAFF. The CDR3, as DNA: TGTGCCAGCAGCTTGAACACTGAAGCTTTCTTT.

The V and J genes are TRBV10-3 and TRBJ2-1; D call uncertain. CDR1 and CDR2 from the germline V gene are ENHRY and SYGVKD. V was pared by 2 bases and J by 9 bases, with 14 bases between. This CDR3 has 14 residues. CDR3 nucleotides: TGTGCCATCAGTGAGGATTTTCCCCGGGTTGAGCAGTTCTTC. Translating it yields CAISEDFPRVEQFF.

On this clone itself: At one of its ends the junction is not consistent with the germline gene, which may arise from a read error. The J gene is TRBJ2-7, the V gene TRBV2, with no clear D. Germline CDR1 reads SNHLY; CDR2 reads FYNNEI. The CDR3 consists of 12 residues. The CDR3 loop reads CASREAGNEQYF. CDR3 coding DNA: TGTGCCAGCAGGGAAGCAGGAAACGAGCAGTACTTC.

The rearrangement uses TRBV19 and TRBJ1-2, with a possible D match to TRBD1 (6 bases). CDR1 and CDR2 from the germline V gene are LNHDA and SQIVND (reference sequence). The V end was cut by 2 bases, the J end by 7 bases, with 8 bases between. The CDR3 is made up of 12 amino acids. DNA for the CDR3: TGTGCCAGTAGTATATTAGGGGGTGGCTACACCTTC. It is translated as CASSILGGGYTF. Full variable domain (outside the CDR3, taken from reference TRBV19 and TRBJ1-2): DGGITQSPKYLFRKEGQNVTLSCEQNLNHDAMYWYRQDPGQGLRLIYYSQIVNDFQKGDIAEGYSVSREKKESFPLTVTSAQKNPTAFYLCASSILGGGYTFGSGTRLTVV.

CDR3 DNA: TGTGCCACCAGTGATCCGCGAGGGGGGCGGACTGAAGCTTTCTTT. Its translation: CATSDPRGGRTEAFF. The chain carries TRBV24-1 and TRBJ1-1; possibly TRBD1 for D (6 bases). The CDR3 is 15 amino acids. V was pared by 3 bases and J by 5 bases, with 15 bases between. Germline V CDR1 and CDR2: KGHDR, SFDVKD.

V usage is TRBV19 and J usage is TRBJ2-1, with TRBD2 matching 8 bases. In germline, CDR1 is LNHDA, CDR2 SQIVND (reference sequence). The CDR3 extends over 18 amino acids. V shed 7 bases, J shed 6 bases, and the junction held 20 bases outside the gene matches. The CDR3 region has the DNA TGTGCCAGTACCCTTCCTCCGGGCCGGGAGGGCCCGGGCAATGAGCAGTTCTTC. Its translation is CASTLPPGREGPGNEQFF.

The V gene is TRBV10-1, the J gene TRBJ2-5; D may be TRBD1 or TRBD2 (6 bases each). The V end lost 8 bases, the J end lost 5 bases, and 18 bases lay between the germline ends. CDR3 length: 14 residues. CDR1 is WNHNN, CDR2 SYGVQD, per germline (reference sequence). CDR3 loop: CASSKGGAGETQYF. CDR3 DNA sequence: TGCGCCAGCTCGAAGGGGGGCGCGGGGGAGACCCAGTACTTC.

J is TRBJ2-3 and V is TRBV19, with a weak D call TRBD1 (6 bases). CDR1 and CDR2 from the germline V gene are LNHDA and SQIVND (reference sequence). The CDR3 length is 17 residues. Trimming removed 5 bases from V and 0 bases from J, with 18 bases in between. CDR3 residues: CASSRQGTTLSTDTQYF. The CDR3 DNA follows: TGTGCCAGTAGTCGCCAGGGGACCACCCTTAGCACAGATACGCAGTATTTT. The whole variable domain, filled in from reference TRBV19 and TRBJ2-3, reads DGGITQSPKYLFRKEGQNVTLSCEQNLNHDAMYWYRQDPGQGLRLIYYSQIVNDFQKGDIAEGYSVSREKKESFPLTVTSAQKNPTAFYLCASSRQGTTLSTDTQYFGPGTRLTVL.

In DNA, the CDR3 is TGTGCCAGCAGCCAAGGGCCCCAAGCGGAAACGAACACCGGGGAGCTGTTTTTT. It translates to CASSQGPQAETNTGELFF. The V call is TRBV3-1 (or the pseudogene TRBV3-2), the J call TRBJ2-2; weak D call: TRBD2 (5 bases). V was clipped by 1 base and J by 0 bases, with 15 bases between them. Germline V gene sequence: CDR1 LGHDT, CDR2 YNNKEL (reference sequence). CDR3 length: 18 amino acids.

V usage is TRBV30 and J usage is TRBJ2-7; TRBD1 matches 7 bases. CDR1 is GTSNPN, CDR2 SVGIG, per germline (reference sequence). CDR3 length: 12 amino acids. V trimming: 3 bases; J trimming: 4 bases; junction bases outside the gene matches: 3. The DNA of the CDR3 is TGTGCCTGGAGCGGGACAGAATACGAGCAGTACTTC. Translation: CAWSGTEYEQYF. The full variable domain, completed using reference TRBV30 and TRBJ2-7, is SQTIHQWPATLVQPVGSPLSLECTVEGTSNPNLYWYRQAAGRGLQLLFYSVGIGQISSEVPQNLSASRPQDRQFILSSKKLLLSDSGFYLCAWSGTEYEQYFGPGTRLTVT.

The chain couples TRBV5-1 to TRBJ2-7; unclear D gene. Trimming shortened V by 0 bases and J by 6 bases, and 7 bases separated the two germline ends. Germline CDR1 is SGHRS and CDR2 is YFSETQ. The CDR3 totals 12 residues. The CDR3 reads CASSLVPGEQYF. CDR3 bases: TGCGCCAGCAGCTTGGTGCCGGGCGAGCAGTACTTC.

This sequence joins TRBV28 and TRBJ2-1; 9 bases agree with TRBD1. The germline gives CDR1 MDHEN, CDR2 SYDVKM. This CDR3 region has 16 residues. Trimming cost V 5 bases and J 1 base; bases outside gene matches: 6. CDR3 region: CASSDNRGPSYNEQFF. As DNA, the CDR3 is TGTGCCAGCAGTGATAACAGGGGGCCTTCCTACAATGAGCAGTTCTTC. Based on the CDR3 plus reference TRBV28 and TRBJ2-1, the full variable domain is DVKVTQSSRYLVKRTGEKVFLECVQDMDHENMFWYRQDPGLGLRLIYFSYDVKMKEKGDIPEGYSVSREKKERFSLILESASTNQTSMYLCASSDNRGPSYNEQFFGPGTRLTVL.

V usage is TRBV7-5 and J usage is TRBJ2-1; no check of the table's D call, TRBD2, against the DNA was made. TRBV7-5 constitutes a pseudogene. CDR3 length: 15 amino acids. The CDR3 loop is CARSFSARRYNEQFF. The DNA of the CDR3 is TGTGCCAGAAGCTTCTCGGCTAGACGGTACAATGAGCAGTTCTTC.

The gene calls are TRBV5-1 and TRBJ2-6; D remains unclear. The CDR3 is 17 residues long. Germline CDR1 and CDR2: SGHRS and YFSETQ. Trimming cost V 0 bases and J 0 bases, with 10 bases left between them. The CDR3: CASSLERRSSGANVLTF. The CDR3 nucleotides read TGCGCCAGCAGCTTGGAAAGAAGGAGCTCTGGGGCCAACGTCCTGACTTTC.

V gene TRBV18 combines with J gene TRBJ2-5; D gene unclear. Trimming pared 3 bases from V and 4 bases from J, leaving 3 bases between. The CDR3 length is 11 residues. Germline CDR1 KGHSH, CDR2 LQKENI. CDR3 amino acids: CASSPGETQYF. The CDR3, as DNA: TGTGCCAGCTCACCTGGAGAGACCCAGTACTTC.

The CDR3 DNA sequence: TGTGCCTGGAGTGTGGTAGGGCCCCTAGGGGAGCAGTACTTC. Translation gives CAWSVVGPLGEQYF. The V gene is TRBV30, the J gene TRBJ2-7; D remains ambiguous. CDR1 is GTSNPN, CDR2 SVGIG, per germline (reference sequence). Trimming took off 0 bases at V and 7 bases at J, with 16 bases between the two ends. This CDR3 spans 14 amino acids.

Concerning this clone: Within the sample, other DNA sequences also encode this same CDR3. The V and J genes are TRBV6-5 and TRBJ2-7; the match to TRBD1 covers 7 bases. The CDR3 length is 13 residues. V dropped 2 bases and J dropped 4; count of bases not matched to a gene: 2. CDR1 is MNHEY, CDR2 SVGAGI, per germline. CDR3 protein: CASSYGRGYEQYF. The DNA for the CDR3 is TGTGCCAGCAGTTACGGCAGGGGGTACGAGCAGTACTTC.

The chain has TRBV28 and TRBJ2-1; 7 bases align to TRBD1. The CDR3 has 15 amino acids. V shed 6 bases and J 3 bases; nucleotides not matched to a gene: 8. Germline CDR1 and CDR2: MDHEN and SYDVKM. This CDR3 reads CASSQDQGVYNEQFF. The CDR3 DNA is TGTGCCAGCAGCCAAGACCAGGGGGTCTACAATGAGCAGTTCTTC.

The chain employs TRBV6-4 and TRBJ2-1; D is perhaps TRBD1 or TRBD2 (6 bases each). Germline loops: CDR1 MRHNA, CDR2 SNTAGT. V was trimmed by 0 bases and J by 5 bases, leaving 11 bases between them. This CDR3 region has 15 residues. CDR3 in amino acids: CASSDSPGANNEQFF. Written as DNA, the CDR3 is TGTGCCAGCAGTGACTCACCGGGGGCAAACAATGAGCAGTTCTTC.

V and J are TRBV28 and TRBJ2-7; D uncertain. CDR3 length: 13 amino acids. V was trimmed by 7 bases and J by 5 bases, leaving 15 bases between them. Germline loops: CDR1 MDHEN, CDR2 SYDVKM. The CDR3 sequence is CASNHQGSHEQYF. In DNA, the CDR3 is TGTGCCAGCAACCATCAAGGGTCCCACGAGCAGTACTTC.

The CDR3 region has the DNA TGCAGCGTAACAGCTAGCACAGATACGCAGTATTTT. This encodes CSVTASTDTQYF. The chain uses TRBV29-1 and TRBJ2-3; no clear D gene. This CDR3 comprises 12 residues. Per the germline V gene, CDR1 is SQVTM and CDR2 is ANQGSEA. Trimming took off 6 bases at V and 0 bases at J, with 7 bases between the two ends.

The chain links TRBV27 to TRBJ2-1; 10 positions agree with TRBD2. The junction had 10 bases not matched to a gene; V was cut back by 3 bases and J by 2 bases. The CDR3 consists of 18 residues. Germline assignment: CDR1 MNHEY and CDR2 SMNVEV (reference sequence). CDR3 sequence (DNA): TGTGCCAGCAGTTTTGAAGCGGGAGGGCTTTCAACCTACAATGAGCAGTTCTTC. As protein: CASSFEAGGLSTYNEQFF.